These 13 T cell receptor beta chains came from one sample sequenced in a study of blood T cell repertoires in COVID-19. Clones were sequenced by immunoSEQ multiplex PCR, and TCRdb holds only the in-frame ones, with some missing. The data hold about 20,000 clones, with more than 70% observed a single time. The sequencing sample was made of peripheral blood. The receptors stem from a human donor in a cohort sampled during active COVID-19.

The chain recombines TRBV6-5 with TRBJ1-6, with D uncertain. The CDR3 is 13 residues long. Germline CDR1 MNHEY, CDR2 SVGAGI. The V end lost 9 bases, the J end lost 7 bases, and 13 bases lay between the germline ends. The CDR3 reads CASTRGENSPLHF. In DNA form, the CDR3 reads TGTGCCAGTACCCGGGGAGAGAATTCACCCCTCCACTTT.

For the CDR3, the DNA is TGTGCCAGCTCACCAATCTTATCTAAAAGCTCCTACGAGCAGTACTTC. This codes for CASSPILSKSSYEQYF. V usage is TRBV18 and J usage is TRBJ2-7; D ambiguous. Germline CDR1 is KGHSH and CDR2 is LQKENI. Trimming took off 2 bases at V and 0 bases at J, with 14 bases between the two ends. The CDR3 length is 16 residues.

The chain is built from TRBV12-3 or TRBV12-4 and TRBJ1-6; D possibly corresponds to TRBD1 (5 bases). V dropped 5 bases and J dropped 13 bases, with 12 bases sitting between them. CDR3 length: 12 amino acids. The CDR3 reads CASSPSGFPLHF. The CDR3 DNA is TGTGCCAGCAGTCCCTCAGGGTTTCCCCTCCACTTT.

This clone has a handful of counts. For the CDR3, the DNA is TGTGCCAGCAGCGCCTACTGGGGGGGTACTGAAGCTTTCTTT. Protein: CASSAYWGGTEAFF. The chain has TRBV9 and TRBJ1-1; tentative D call: TRBD1 (5 bases). The CDR3 sequence is 14 residues long. V lost 3 bases, J lost 5 bases, and 14 bases lay in between. Germline CDR1 reads SGDLS; CDR2 reads YYNGEE.

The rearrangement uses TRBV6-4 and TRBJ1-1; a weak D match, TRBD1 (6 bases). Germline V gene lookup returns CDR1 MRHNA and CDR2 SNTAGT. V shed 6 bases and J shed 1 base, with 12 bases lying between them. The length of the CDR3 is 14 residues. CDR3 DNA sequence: TGTGCCAGCAGGAGATGGGGACAGAACACTGAAGCTTTCTTT. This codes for CASRRWGQNTEAFF.

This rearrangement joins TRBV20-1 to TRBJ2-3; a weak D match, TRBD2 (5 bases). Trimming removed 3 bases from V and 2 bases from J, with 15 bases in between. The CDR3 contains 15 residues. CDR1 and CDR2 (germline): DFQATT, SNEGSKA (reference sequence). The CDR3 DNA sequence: TGCAGTGCTAGTTTCTTGCGCGGACTCACAGATACGCAGTATTTT. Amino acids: CSASFLRGLTDTQYF.

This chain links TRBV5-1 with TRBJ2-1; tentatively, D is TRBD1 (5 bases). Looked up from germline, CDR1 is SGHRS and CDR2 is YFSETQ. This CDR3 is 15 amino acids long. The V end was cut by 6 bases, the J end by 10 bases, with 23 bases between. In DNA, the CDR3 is TGCGCCAGCACCATAAGGACAAGTAGGGAAGGGGAGCAGTTCTTC. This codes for CASTIRTSREGEQFF. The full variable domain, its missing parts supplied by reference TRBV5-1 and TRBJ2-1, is KAGVTQTPRYLIKTRGQQVTLSCSPISGHRSVSWYQQTPGQGLQFLFEYFSETQRNKGNFPGRFSGRQFSNSRSEMNVSTLELGDSALYLCASTIRTSREGEQFFGPGTRLTVL.

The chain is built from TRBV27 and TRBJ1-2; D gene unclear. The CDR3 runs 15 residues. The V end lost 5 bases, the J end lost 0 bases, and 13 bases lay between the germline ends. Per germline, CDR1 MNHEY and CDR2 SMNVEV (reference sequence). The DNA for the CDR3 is TGTGCCAGCAGTACCTGGGCCGGAACTAACTATGGCTACACCTTC. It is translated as CASSTWAGTNYGYTF.

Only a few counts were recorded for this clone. CDR3 in DNA: TGCGCCAGCAGCCAGGGGACAGTGTATGATTCACCCCTCCACTTT. Translated: CASSQGTVYDSPLHF. The chain couples TRBV4-1 to TRBJ1-6, with 7 positions matching TRBD1. The J segment lost 8 bases and the V segment lost 3 bases, leaving 7 bases of the junction unmatched. The germline CDR1 and CDR2 sequences are MGHRA and YSYEKL. This CDR3 spans 15 amino acids.

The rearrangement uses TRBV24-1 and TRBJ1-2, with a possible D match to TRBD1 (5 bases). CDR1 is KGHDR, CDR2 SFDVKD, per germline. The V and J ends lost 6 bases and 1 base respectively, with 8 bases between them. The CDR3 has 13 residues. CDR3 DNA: TGTGCCACCAGTAGAGACAGTAACTATGGCTACACCTTC. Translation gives CATSRDSNYGYTF.

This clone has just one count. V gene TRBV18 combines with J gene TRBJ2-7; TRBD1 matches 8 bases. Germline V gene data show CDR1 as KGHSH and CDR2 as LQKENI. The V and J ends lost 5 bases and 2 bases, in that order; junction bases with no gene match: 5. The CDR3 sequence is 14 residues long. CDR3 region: CASSSRGRAYEQYF. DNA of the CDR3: TGTGCCAGCTCATCCAGGGGGCGCGCCTACGAGCAGTACTTC.

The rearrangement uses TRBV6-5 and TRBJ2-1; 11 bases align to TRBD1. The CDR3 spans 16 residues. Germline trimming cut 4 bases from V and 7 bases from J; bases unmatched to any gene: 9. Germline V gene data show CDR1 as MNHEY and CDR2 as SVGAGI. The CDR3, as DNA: TGTGCCAGCAGTTTACGGGACAGGGGGTTTGAGAATGAGCAGTTCTTC. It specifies CASSLRDRGFENEQFF.

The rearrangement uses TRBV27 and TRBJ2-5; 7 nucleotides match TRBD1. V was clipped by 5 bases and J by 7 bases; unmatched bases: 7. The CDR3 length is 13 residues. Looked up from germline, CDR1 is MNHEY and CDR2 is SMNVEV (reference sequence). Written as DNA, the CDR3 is TGTGCCAGCAGTAGCCAGGGGGTTAGGACCCAGTACTTC. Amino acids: CASSSQGVRTQYF.